This is a list of T cell receptor beta chains from one sample in a study of shared clonotypes between healthy human individuals. Clones were read by immunoSEQ multiplex PCR, and TCRdb kept only the in-frame ones, dropping some. The repertoire holds around 2,000,000 clones, with roughly 91% as singletons. The sequenced sample was naive CD8+ T cells from PBMCs. The receptor source for this set is a young man in good health. Some clones in this sample may be carry-over from other donors' samples. Both conserved end residues are part of each CDR3. The D gene is left open where the match is weak.

V,D,J,CDR3
TRBV11-2,.,TRBJ2-7,CASSLGSSNEQYF
TRBV27,.,TRBJ2-5,CASSVTTGQETQYF
TRBV7-2,TRBD2,TRBJ2-7,CASSAGAGFYEQYF
TRBV5-6,TRBD2,TRBJ2-7,CASSLVTSIHEQYF
TRBV9,TRBD2,TRBJ2-1,CASSVSSGNEQFF
TRBV7-8,TRBD1,TRBJ2-7,CASSITRDRRTTYEQYF
TRBV13,.,TRBJ2-1,CASSKDRNEQFF
TRBV30,.,TRBJ2-7,CAWSLDFSYEQYF
TRBV19,TRBD2,TRBJ2-1,CASSIAGGSSYNEQFF
TRBV5-1,TRBD2,TRBJ2-7,CASSQREGYEQYF
TRBV7-2,TRBD2,TRBJ2-3,CASSPLAGGPNTQYF
TRBV7-2,.,TRBJ1-6,CASSLNYRRLNSPLHF
TRBV9,TRBD2,TRBJ2-1,CASSSGTSGLLDNEQFF
TRBV5-1,TRBD1,TRBJ2-7,CASSPYPTGGEQYF
TRBV27,.,TRBJ2-2,CASSASGELFF
TRBV6-1,.,TRBJ2-1,CASRRGTDPWHEQFF
TRBV27,TRBD2,TRBJ2-7,CASSLRLAGYEQYF
TRBV27,.,TRBJ1-1,CASQLYPSNTEAFF
TRBV6-5,TRBD1,TRBJ2-5,CASSFTGGRETQYF
TRBV6-1,.,TRBJ1-1,CASSGDDGLNTEAFF
TRBV7-2,.,TRBJ2-2,CASSLGLYTGELFF
TRBV19,.,TRBJ1-1,CASSILGNTEAFF
TRBV20-1,.,TRBJ1-2,CRAANYGYTF
TRBV7-3,.,TRBJ2-2,CASSPRWAPGELFF
TRBV28,.,TRBJ2-7,CASSFMYEQYF
TRBV4-1,.,TRBJ1-2,CASSQDSIINYGYTF
TRBV27,.,TRBJ1-1,CASSPRQAQNTEAFF
TRBV10-2,.,TRBJ1-5,CASTEGGRGQPQHF
TRBV5-1,.,TRBJ1-2,CASSLGAARFYGYTF
TRBV28,.,TRBJ2-7,CASSLPYEQYF
TRBV27,TRBD1,TRBJ1-1,CASSRQGGGTEAFF
TRBV25-1,.,TRBJ2-7,CASSAGTAYEQYF
TRBV9,TRBD1,TRBJ2-5,CASSGDRRHETQYF
TRBV7-3,.,TRBJ1-4,CASSPSWDTRNVVSEKLFF
TRBV11-2,.,TRBJ2-2,CASSLEGLNTGELFF
TRBV2,.,TRBJ2-7,CASKGELGGPSHEQYF
TRBV15,.,TRBJ2-7,CATSRAQSSYEQYF
TRBV15,.,TRBJ2-7,CATSRARTATYEQYF
TRBV30,TRBD1,TRBJ2-7,CAWGYGQGDEQYF
TRBV5-1,TRBD2,TRBJ2-3,CASTILAGLTTDTQYF